This T cell receptor (beta chain) derives from a study of CD8 T cells in ankylosing spondylitis. The table lists this clonotype with a few counts. Its specificity is unknown. Making the TCR beta libraries involved quantitative 5'-RACE with molecular barcodes. A single record per CDR3 protein comes from TCRdb applying MiXCR to the 5' RACE reads. The repertoire holds roughly 30,000 distinct CDR3 sequences, with about 30% as singletons. Broader study findings: Both synovial fluid and blood in reactive arthritis had previously been reported to carry some motif variants. What seemed typical of ankylosing spondylitis blood was a TCR beta motif built from eight highly homologous variants. Reportedly, disease-linked clones are significantly enriched in ankylosing spondylitis patients' matched synovial fluid.

Looked up from germline, CDR1 is SQVTM and CDR2 is ANQGSEA. The CDR3 has 9 residues. The V end lost 6 bases, the J end lost 10 bases, and 7 bases lay between the germline ends. Sequencing was carried out using synovial fluid, either unsorted or a sorted T cell fraction (not recorded which). This clonotype originated in a male donor with ankylosing spondylitis. The V and J genes are TRBV29-1 and TRBJ2-1; D is uncertain. The DNA for the CDR3 is TGCAGCGTGGGTGCCGAGCAGTTCTTC. Translation: CSVGAEQFF.